What follows are 26 T cell receptor beta chains derived from one specimen sequenced in a study of blood T cells in healthy people across ages. PCR was performed a second time for roughly 7 to 11 cycles using a sample-barcoded 5' primer and a J-beta primer mix. TCRdb recomputed calls from the 5' RACE reads with MiXCR, one row per CDR3 protein. The sample has 1.5 million or so distinct CDR3 sequences, approximately 38% seen once; the top ten hold less than 8%. The sample taken for sequencing was blood. These receptors were collected from a woman under 30 in good health.

The chain joins TRBV12-3 or TRBV12-4 to TRBJ2-1; no definite D call. CDR3 length equals 13 residues. V lost 6 bases and J lost 7, with 13 bases in between. CDR3 in DNA: TGTGCCAGCAGCCTAGGGTGGCGGAATGAGCAGTTCTTC. This encodes CASSLGWRNEQFF.

The chain carries TRBV4-1 and TRBJ2-4; D might be TRBD1 (5 bases). The last part of the DNA fits TRBJ2-7 better; the J call may be wrong. CDR3 length: 13 amino acids. Germline-derived CDR1 and CDR2 are MGHRA and YSYEKL. This CDR3 reads CASSQVLTDEQYF. CDR3 DNA: TGCGCCAGCAGCCAAGTGTTGACAGACGAGCAGTACTTC.

This clonotype showed up just a few times. This chain joins TRBV6-5 and TRBJ2-6, with D tentatively TRBD1 (5 bases). Trimming stripped 5 bases from V and 0 bases from J, with 8 bases between. Germline V gene lookup returns CDR1 MNHEY and CDR2 SVGAGI. The CDR3 extends over 15 amino acids. CDR3 nucleotides: TGTGCCAGCAGTAACAGGCTCTCTGGGGCCAACGTCCTGACTTTC. It is translated as CASSNRLSGANVLTF.

The chain joins TRBV10-3 to TRBJ1-5, with TRBD1 matching over 9 bases. V gave up 10 bases and J gave up 7 bases; unmatched junction bases: 14. Germline V gives CDR1 ENHRY, CDR2 SYGVKD. This CDR3 has 15 residues. The CDR3 nucleotides read TGTGCCACCGCCCGAGGACAGGGGCAGGACCAGCCCCAGCATTTT. As protein: CATARGQGQDQPQHF.

In its sample, this clonotype was seen a few times. The V call is TRBV15, the J call TRBJ1-4, with TRBD1 matching over 8 bases. The germline gives CDR1 LNHNV, CDR2 YYDKDF (reference sequence). J was trimmed by 2 bases and V by 7 bases; bases with no gene match: 12. There are 17 residues in the CDR3. The CDR3: CATTPPDRGSTNEKLFF. CDR3 bases: TGTGCCACCACCCCACCCGACAGGGGCTCCACTAATGAAAAACTGTTTTTT.

There are a few counts of this clonotype. The chain is built from TRBV5-1 and TRBJ2-3; a weak D match, TRBD1 (5 bases). Germline V gives CDR1 SGHRS, CDR2 YFSETQ. The CDR3 consists of 16 residues. The V end lost 0 bases, the J end lost 0 bases, and 11 bases lay between the germline ends. In DNA form, the CDR3 reads TGCGCCAGCAGCTTGGAGTGGGGCTCTAGCACAGATACGCAGTATTTT. Translation: CASSLEWGSSTDTQYF. The variable domain in full, completed from reference TRBV5-1 and TRBJ2-3, reads KAGVTQTPRYLIKTRGQQVTLSCSPISGHRSVSWYQQTPGQGLQFLFEYFSETQRNKGNFPGRFSGRQFSNSRSEMNVSTLELGDSALYLCASSLEWGSSTDTQYFGPGTRLTVL.

CDR3 sequence: CASSYMAPEDETQYF. The CDR3 DNA reads TGTGCCAGCAGTTACATGGCCCCTGAGGACGAGACCCAGTACTTC. The chain couples TRBV6-5 to TRBJ2-5; D is unclear. The CDR3 is 15 amino acids. The V end was cut by 2 bases, the J end by 5 bases, with 15 bases between. Germline CDR1 is MNHEY and CDR2 is SVGAGI.

The chain employs TRBV7-8 and TRBJ2-5, with 11 positions matching TRBD2. The J call may be in error: the DNA end matches TRBJ2-4 better. Germline V lookup: CDR1 SGHVS, CDR2 FQNEAQ. This CDR3 has 16 residues. CDR3: CASSPVAGGMGNIQYF. The CDR3 bases are TGTGCCAGCAGCCCCGTAGCGGGAGGGATGGGAAACATTCAGTACTTC.

V and J are TRBV30 and TRBJ1-2; no clear D gene. Looked up from germline, CDR1 is GTSNPN and CDR2 is SVGIG (reference sequence). CDR3 length equals 12 residues. Trimming shortened V by 4 bases and J by 3 bases, and 9 bases separated the two germline ends. DNA for the CDR3: TGTGCCTGGAATGTGGATTACTATGGCTACACCTTC. Translated: CAWNVDYYGYTF.

The genes are TRBV29-1 and TRBJ1-2, with TRBD1 matching 12 bases. CDR1 SQVTM and CDR2 ANQGSEA come from the germline V gene. J lost 2 bases, V lost 4 bases, and 8 bases had no gene match. The CDR3 runs to 16 residues. The CDR3 reads CSVGAGTGGPNYGYTF. In DNA form, the CDR3 reads TGCAGCGTTGGGGCCGGGACAGGGGGCCCCAACTATGGCTACACCTTC.

The rearrangement uses TRBV2 and TRBJ1-2; 10 bases line up with TRBD1. V shed 2 bases and J 3 bases; nucleotides not matched to a gene: 6. CDR1 is SNHLY and CDR2 is FYNNEI in the germline V gene. The CDR3 runs 16 residues. The CDR3 here is CASSERQGARHYGYTF. CDR3 bases: TGTGCCAGCAGTGAAAGACAGGGGGCGCGTCACTATGGCTACACCTTC.

V and J are TRBV28 and TRBJ1-2; D remains unclear. CDR3 size: 22 residues. V was clipped by 4 bases and J by 4 bases, with 37 bases between them. Germline CDR1 and CDR2: MDHEN and SYDVKM. Here the CDR3 reads CASSYTITWTGVGDRGSYGYTF. CDR3 DNA: TGTGCCAGCAGTTACACCATTACTTGGACCGGTGTCGGGGATAGAGGGTCCTATGGCTACACCTTC.

This clonotype was detected ten times or more. V usage is TRBV6-1 and J usage is TRBJ1-2; D call uncertain. The CDR3 runs to 12 residues. V was shortened by 8 bases and J by 4 bases, with 11 bases between the two germline ends. Germline assignment: CDR1 MNHNS and CDR2 SASEGT. DNA for the CDR3: TGTGCCAGCCCGGGCCGAGCCTATGGCTACACCTTC. Translation gives CASPGRAYGYTF.

The rearrangement joins TRBV4-1 to TRBJ2-3, with 10 bases lining up with TRBD2. Germline assignment: CDR1 MGHRA and CDR2 YSYEKL. V trimming: 3 bases; J trimming: 2 bases; junction bases outside the gene matches: 5. The CDR3 sequence is 16 residues long. For the CDR3, the DNA is TGCGCCAGCAGCCAGGCTAGCGGGGGCCCCACAGATACGCAGTATTTT. Translated: CASSQASGGPTDTQYF.

The gene calls are TRBV5-1 and TRBJ2-3; D may be TRBD2 (6 bases). Trimming took off 4 bases at V and 7 bases at J, with 19 bases between the two ends. CDR3 size: 15 residues. The germline gives CDR1 SGHRS, CDR2 YFSETQ. The CDR3 protein is CASSPAGQGRNTQYF. In DNA, the CDR3 is TGCGCCAGCAGCCCGGCCGGCCAAGGGAGGAATACGCAGTATTTT.

This clonotype was seen a few times. This chain uses TRBV12-5 with TRBJ1-5; D is uncertain. The CDR3 spans 15 residues. The germline CDR1 and CDR2 sequences are LGHNT and FRNRAP. The V gene lost 1 base and the J gene lost 4 bases, with 11 bases spanning the gap. The CDR3 here is CASGLGEWGNQPQHF. CDR3 coding DNA: TGTGCTAGTGGTTTGGGTGAGTGGGGAAATCAGCCCCAGCATTTT.

The V call is TRBV29-1, the J call TRBJ1-2; weak D call: TRBD1 (5 bases). The CDR3 extends over 12 amino acids. Germline CDR1 reads SQVTM; CDR2 reads ANQGSEA. The ends were cut back, 3 bases at V and 3 bases at J, with 8 bases in the middle. The CDR3 bases are TGCAGCGTTGAGGGGGAGTACTATGGCTACACCTTC. Translating gives CSVEGEYYGYTF. Based on the CDR3 plus reference TRBV29-1 and TRBJ1-2, the full variable domain is SAVISQKPSRDICQRGTSLTIQCQVDSQVTMMFWYRQQPGQSLTLIATANQGSEATYESGFVIDKFPISRPNLTFSTLTVSNMSPEDSSIYLCSVEGEYYGYTFGSGTRLTVV.

This clonotype showed up just a few times. This chain connects TRBV20-1 to TRBJ2-7; 8 bases agree with TRBD1. Germline CDR1 DFQATT, CDR2 SNEGSKA (reference sequence). V lost 3 bases to trimming and J lost 3 bases; unmatched junction nucleotides: 4. The CDR3 covers 13 residues. The CDR3 region has the DNA TGCAGTGCTAGTGAGGACAGGGTCTACGAGCAGTACTTC. As protein: CSASEDRVYEQYF.

The gene calls are TRBV19 and TRBJ2-7; D is possibly TRBD1 or TRBD2 (5 bases each). Germline assignment: CDR1 LNHDA and CDR2 SQIVND (reference sequence). Trimming stripped 5 bases from V and 0 bases from J, with 14 bases between. The CDR3 sequence is 15 residues long. In nucleotides, the CDR3 is TGTGCCAGTAGTCCTCGAGGGACGGTCTCCTACGAGCAGTACTTC. This encodes CASSPRGTVSYEQYF.

The gene calls are TRBV20-1 and TRBJ2-3; D might be TRBD1 (6 bases). The CDR3 loop spans 12 amino acids. Germline V CDR1 and CDR2: DFQATT, SNEGSKA (reference sequence). Between the trimmed V and J ends, which lost 3 bases and 5 bases, there was a span of 9 bases. The CDR3 DNA reads TGCAGTGCTAGGAGGGGGATAGATACGCAGTATTTT. Protein sequence: CSARRGIDTQYF.

The CDR3 reads CASSLVRARYEQYF. The CDR3 nucleotides are TGTGCCAGCAGCTTAGTCAGGGCCCGCTACGAGCAGTACTTC. V and J are TRBV7-9 and TRBJ2-7, with a weak D call TRBD1 (5 bases). The germline gives CDR1 SEHNR, CDR2 FQNEAQ (reference sequence). The CDR3 contains 14 residues. The V gene lost 1 base and the J gene lost 3 bases, with 10 bases spanning the gap.

The chain recombines TRBV9 with TRBJ2-5, with no clear D. V was cut by 2 bases and J by 1 base, with 6 bases left in between. CDR1 SGDLS and CDR2 YYNGEE come from the germline V gene. The CDR3 covers 13 residues. The CDR3 bases are TGTGCCAGCAGCGTGTCCCCCCAAGAGACCCAGTACTTC. It is translated as CASSVSPQETQYF.

This chain uses TRBV6-6 with TRBJ2-7; D remains unclear. Per the germline V gene, CDR1 is MNHNY and CDR2 is SVGAGI (reference sequence). Between the trimmed V and J ends, which lost 0 bases and 5 bases, there was a span of 20 bases. The CDR3 has 17 amino acids. CDR3 loop: CASSYSNNPSLRNEQYF. The CDR3 DNA reads TGTGCCAGCAGTTACTCGAACAACCCCTCCCTTCGGAACGAGCAGTACTTC.

This sequence joins TRBV12-3 or TRBV12-4 and TRBJ1-1, with D maybe TRBD1 (5 bases). This CDR3 spans 13 amino acids. With 4 bases removed from V and 4 bases from J, the gap between germline ends came to 10 bases. The CDR3 is CASSSGGITEAFF. The CDR3 region has the DNA TGTGCCAGCAGTTCGGGGGGGATCACTGAAGCTTTCTTT.

This clonotype came up a few times. This chain uses TRBV10-3 with TRBJ1-1; 7 nucleotides align to TRBD1. Trimming at V came to 3 bases and at J to 3 bases, leaving 13 bases not matched to a gene. CDR1 is ENHRY, CDR2 SYGVKD, per germline. This CDR3 region has 17 residues. The CDR3 region has the DNA TGTGCCATCAGTGAACCGTTTGGGACGGGGACAGACACTGAAGCTTTCTTT. It yields the protein CAISEPFGTGTDTEAFF.

This clonotype was picked up many times. The chain joins TRBV7-9 to TRBJ1-1; possibly TRBD1 for D (6 bases). This CDR3 is 11 amino acids long. CDR1 is SEHNR, CDR2 FQNEAQ, per germline (reference sequence). Trimming cost V 5 bases and J 8 bases, with 9 bases left between them. The CDR3 DNA is TGTGCCAGCAGCCCGAGGGGGGAAGCTTTCTTT. Translation gives CASSPRGEAFF.